This T cell receptor beta chain came from a study of blood T cell repertoires in COVID-19. Study at large: Some COVID-19 samples were acute and others convalescent; all came from the United States, Italy and Spain. In each case, the material was cDNA or gDNA derived from T cells, B-cell-depleted T cells, or PBMCs.

A single count supports this clone. Source study methods: Reference gene primer amplification in the assay estimated nucleated cell counts. The data were produced by immunoSEQ multiplex PCR, yet TCRdb's version contains in-frame clones alone and is incomplete. V and J calls and clone size are copied from that table; D and trimming were computed from the DNA. The repertoire consists of over 200,000 clones, with approximately 89% occurring once and the leading ten covering over 7.5%. The germline gives CDR1 KGHSH, CDR2 LQKENI. The CDR3 has 15 amino acids. Trimming stripped 3 bases from V and 3 bases from J, with 12 bases between.

This receptor was identified in a man aged 40-49 years who had recovered from COVID-19. The chain combines TRBV18 with TRBJ1-5; D ambiguous. Material for sequencing was peripheral blood. The CDR3 region is CASSPGEGDNQPQHF. CDR3 nucleotides: TGTGCCAGCTCACCGGGTGAGGGAGACAATCAGCCCCAGCATTTT.